A single sample gave rise to the 23 T cell receptor beta chains below, sequenced in a study of post-analysis software for immune sequencing data. Regarding the study as a whole: Relative to controls, patients had a few TRBV segments at higher frequency, with TRBV5-6, TRBV5-1 and TRBV20-1 among these.

The TCR beta cDNA libraries contained unique molecular identifiers. TCRdb called the PCR reads again in MiXCR, with one record for every CDR3 protein. Of roughly 570,000 distinct CDR3 sequences in the sample, around 36% were seen once. Their target antigens are unknown. Sequences were obtained from blood. These receptor sequences come from a girl aged 2-17 years with multiple sclerosis.

V gene TRBV7-2 combines with J gene TRBJ2-7; 8 positions match TRBD2. Germline V gene lookup returns CDR1 SGHTA and CDR2 FQGNSA. The CDR3 is 16 residues long. The trim removed 3 bases at V and 3 bases at J, leaving 10 bases unmatched. The CDR3: CASSFGGGTLDYEQYF. The CDR3, as DNA: TGTGCCAGCAGCTTCGGGGGGGGTACTCTTGACTACGAGCAGTACTTC.

This clonotype has more than one count but fewer than ten. J is TRBJ1-6 and V is TRBV4-1; weak D call: TRBD1 (5 bases). There are 15 residues in the CDR3. V was trimmed by 1 base and J by 10 bases, leaving 14 bases between them. CDR1 MGHRA and CDR2 YSYEKL come from the germline V gene. The DNA of the CDR3 is TGCGCCAGCAGCCAAGCCCAGGGAGGGGCATCACCCCTCCACTTT. Translated, it gives CASSQAQGGASPLHF.

The chain carries TRBV2 and TRBJ2-5; no firm D call. V lost 0 bases, J lost 2 bases, and 7 bases lay in between. The V gene's germline CDR1 is SNHLY and CDR2 FYNNEI. The CDR3 totals 14 residues. The CDR3 sequence is CASSEALGQETQYF. In DNA form, the CDR3 reads TGTGCCAGCAGTGAAGCGCTTGGGCAAGAGACCCAGTACTTC.

This chain joins TRBV27 and TRBJ2-5; TRBD1 matches at 11 bases. Losses at the gene ends were 5 bases for V and 1 base for J; bases not matched to a gene: 6. Germline-derived CDR1 and CDR2 are MNHEY and SMNVEV (reference sequence). There are 16 residues in the CDR3. CDR3 DNA: TGTGCCAGCAGTCCCAGGACAGGGGGCCTCCAAGAGACCCAGTACTTC. This translates into CASSPRTGGLQETQYF.

Turning to this clonotype: This CDR3 fails to terminate in the conserved phenylalanine or tryptophan, so it likely reflects a read error. The CDR3 protein is CASSQTDGVYEQYC. The CDR3 region has the DNA TGTGCCAGCAGCCAAACTGATGGGGTGTACGAGCAGTACTGC. The chain joins TRBV3-1 to TRBJ2-7; D remains unclear. Between the trimmed V and J ends, which lost 2 bases and 4 bases, there was a span of 12 bases. This CDR3 contains 14 residues. CDR1 is LGHDT, CDR2 YNNKEL, per germline (reference sequence).

The chain links TRBV12-3 or TRBV12-4 to TRBJ2-2; possibly TRBD2 for D (5 bases). CDR3 length: 13 amino acids. Trimming shortened V by 7 bases and J by 0 bases, and 6 bases separated the two germline ends. CDR3 loop: CASTEANTGELFF. In DNA form, the CDR3 reads TGTGCCAGCACGGAGGCGAACACCGGGGAGCTGTTTTTT.

This clonotype was observed a handful of times. This sequence joins TRBV29-1 and TRBJ1-1, with D unresolved. The length of the CDR3 is 9 residues. CDR1 SQVTM and CDR2 ANQGSEA come from the germline V gene. Trimming shortened V by 6 bases and J by 7 bases, and 6 bases separated the two germline ends. The CDR3: CSVGDEAFF. The CDR3 DNA follows: TGCAGCGTCGGTGATGAAGCTTTCTTT.

This clonotype was observed a handful of times. CDR3 sequence reads: CASSLGASGEETQYF. Here the CDR3 DNA reads TGCGCCAGCAGCTTGGGAGCTAGCGGGGAAGAGACCCAGTACTTC. V usage is TRBV5-1 and J usage is TRBJ2-4; 9 nucleotides line up with TRBD2. The DNA end lines up better with TRBJ2-5; the J call may be wrong. This CDR3 has 15 residues. CDR1 SGHRS and CDR2 YFSETQ come from the germline V gene.

This clonotype was counted between two and nine times. The CDR3 DNA is TGTGCCAGCAGCACGAACGATGAAAAACTGTTTTTT. Amino acid sequence: CASSTNDEKLFF. This sequence joins TRBV12-3 or TRBV12-4 and TRBJ1-4; D is unclear. V lost 6 bases and J lost 6, with 8 bases in between. CDR3 length: 12 amino acids.

The V and J genes are TRBV5-1 and TRBJ1-2; 8 bases map to TRBD1. V dropped 3 bases and J dropped 3; count of bases not matched to a gene: 10. Germline CDR1 reads SGHRS; CDR2 reads YFSETQ. This CDR3 comprises 16 residues. The CDR3, as DNA: TGCGCCAGCAGCTCCGGACAGGGCGGAGGGGACTATGGCTACACCTTC. Translated, it gives CASSSGQGGGDYGYTF.

This chain connects TRBV7-9 to TRBJ2-5; D is undetermined. The CDR3 sequence is 14 residues long. V was shortened by 5 bases and J by 0 bases, with 10 bases between the two germline ends. The germline CDR1 and CDR2 sequences are SEHNR and FQNEAQ (reference sequence). CDR3 sequence reads: CASSNPLYQETQYF. DNA for the CDR3: TGTGCCAGCAGCAACCCGCTTTACCAAGAGACCCAGTACTTC. Full variable domain (outside the CDR3, taken from reference TRBV7-9 and TRBJ2-5): DTGVSQNPRHKITKRGQNVTFRCDPISEHNRLYWYRQTLGQGPEFLTYFQNEAQLEKSRLLSDRFSAERPKGSFSTLEIQRTEQGDSAMYLCASSNPLYQETQYFGPGTRLLVL.

This clonotype was counted a few times. The chain links TRBV9 to TRBJ2-7, with D perhaps given as TRBD1 or TRBD2 (6 bases each). CDR1 is SGDLS and CDR2 is YYNGEE in the germline V gene. V lost 3 bases, J lost 2 bases, and 18 bases lay in between. CDR3 length: 16 amino acids. CDR3 in amino acids: CASSGRGDSSPYEQYF. CDR3 DNA: TGTGCCAGCAGCGGAAGGGGGGATAGCTCGCCCTACGAGCAGTACTTC.

The chain uses TRBV4-1 and TRBJ2-3; D is possibly TRBD1 (5 bases). Trimming pared 6 bases from V and 5 bases from J, leaving 15 bases between. CDR3 size: 14 residues. Germline V lookup: CDR1 MGHRA, CDR2 YSYEKL. The DNA of the CDR3 is TGCGCCAGCAGTGAAGGGGATTGGGGAGATACGCAGTATTTT. It specifies CASSEGDWGDTQYF.

The rearrangement links TRBV9 to TRBJ2-3, with D possibly matching TRBD2 (6 bases). V lost 0 bases, J lost 11 bases, and 25 bases lay in between. The CDR3 has 17 residues. Germline CDR1 reads SGDLS; CDR2 reads YYNGEE. In DNA, the CDR3 is TGTGCCAGCAGCGTAGCTTCTGTGGTTGGAGGGCATATAGTGCAGTATTTT. Translation: CASSVASVVGGHIVQYF.

The chain is built from TRBV20-1 and TRBJ2-1, with 7 bases that match TRBD1. The CDR3 has 16 amino acids. Germline assignment: CDR1 DFQATT and CDR2 SNEGSKA (reference sequence). Trimming removed 4 bases from V and 0 bases from J; junction bases left unmatched: 9. The CDR3: CSAINPGQPSYNEQFF. The CDR3 nucleotides read TGCAGTGCTATAAACCCGGGACAGCCCTCCTACAATGAGCAGTTCTTC.

The V call is TRBV5-1, the J call TRBJ2-7, with 9 nucleotides matching TRBD1. With V trimmed by 2 bases and J by 2 bases, 5 bases remained unmatched. The CDR3 length is 15 residues. The V gene's germline CDR1 is SGHRS and CDR2 YFSETQ. This chain's CDR3 is CASSLPGTGTYEQYF. CDR3 nucleotides: TGCGCCAGCAGCTTACCCGGGACAGGGACCTACGAGCAGTACTTC. Based on the CDR3 plus reference TRBV5-1 and TRBJ2-7, the full variable domain is KAGVTQTPRYLIKTRGQQVTLSCSPISGHRSVSWYQQTPGQGLQFLFEYFSETQRNKGNFPGRFSGRQFSNSRSEMNVSTLELGDSALYLCASSLPGTGTYEQYFGPGTRLTVT.

The V call is TRBV6-2 or TRBV6-3, the J call TRBJ1-5; D unresolved. V shed 5 bases and J shed 6 bases, with 8 bases lying between them. Germline CDR1 is MNHEY and CDR2 is SVGEGT. The CDR3 contains 12 residues. CDR3 residues: CASSIGIQPQHF. DNA of the CDR3: TGTGCCAGCAGTATAGGGATTCAGCCCCAGCATTTT.

This clonotype was counted only a few times. The chain links TRBV20-1 to TRBJ2-3; 8 nucleotides agree with TRBD2. This CDR3 spans 15 amino acids. Germline V gene data show CDR1 as DFQATT and CDR2 as SNEGSKA (reference sequence). The V segment lost 5 bases and the J segment 4 bases; nucleotides outside the gene matches: 11. The CDR3 sequence: CSAYPGLGIADTQYF. CDR3 in DNA: TGCAGTGCTTATCCGGGACTAGGTATTGCAGATACGCAGTATTTT.

The gene calls are TRBV7-9 and TRBJ2-5; tentative D call: TRBD2 (6 bases). This CDR3 is 14 amino acids long. The V end was cut by 3 bases, the J end by 5 bases, with 13 bases between. Germline V gene lookup returns CDR1 SEHNR and CDR2 FQNEAQ (reference sequence). Here the CDR3 reads CASSFGAGGETQYF. The CDR3 nucleotides are TGTGCCAGCAGCTTCGGAGCGGGCGGGGAGACCCAGTACTTC.

This clonotype appeared a few times. The V and J genes are TRBV6-6 and TRBJ2-5, with 11 positions matching TRBD1. The J call is doubtful: the DNA matches TRBJ2-7 better. Germline loops: CDR1 MNHNY, CDR2 SVGAGI (reference sequence). The CDR3 covers 14 residues. The DNA for the CDR3 is TGTGCCAGCAGTACGCCGGGACAGGGGGGCGAGCAGTACTTC. It yields the protein CASSTPGQGGEQYF.

The chain is built from TRBV20-1 and TRBJ2-1; the D is unclear. Trimming pared 6 bases from V and 6 bases from J, leaving 9 bases between. The CDR3 is 11 residues long. Germline V CDR1 and CDR2: DFQATT, SNEGSKA (reference sequence). The CDR3 nucleotides read TGCAGTGCCCGAAGGAGCAATGAGCAGTTCTTC. Protein: CSARRSNEQFF.

This clonotype showed up just once. This sequence joins TRBV4-1 and TRBJ2-2, with D uncertain. There are 13 residues in the CDR3. From germline, CDR1 is MGHRA and CDR2 YSYEKL. Trimming stripped 1 base from V and 4 bases from J, with 4 bases between. DNA for the CDR3: TGCGCCAGCAGCCAAGCGCTCACCGGGGAGCTGTTTTTT. It yields the protein CASSQALTGELFF.

The gene calls are TRBV20-1 and TRBJ1-1; D possibly corresponds to TRBD1 (6 bases). V lost 6 bases, J lost 0 bases, and 17 bases lay in between. This CDR3 is 15 amino acids long. Germline CDR1 reads DFQATT; CDR2 reads SNEGSKA (reference sequence). CDR3 sequence reads: CSASPAGEVNTEAFF. DNA for the CDR3: TGCAGTGCCAGTCCCGCAGGGGAGGTGAACACTGAAGCTTTCTTT.